This T cell receptor beta chain was recovered during a study of T cells in Graves' hyperthyroidism and ophthalmopathy. Authors of the study amplified TCR beta CDR3 regions from RNA transcripts. RT-PCR in the first round (using the HTBI primer set) targeted the TCR CDR3. Using its own MiXCR run on the multiplex PCR reads, TCRdb lists one record per CDR3 protein. Among over 500,000 distinct CDR3 sequences listed, about 16% were seen once. This clonotype has ten or more counts. Fresh 10 ml peripheral blood yielded PBMCs. This sequence was found in a woman aged 25-40 years with Graves' ophthalmopathy. Sequenced: blood.

Here the CDR3 reads CSARGSGYQETQYF. The CDR3, as DNA: TGCAGTGCTAGAGGATCAGGGTACCAAGAGACCCAGTACTTC. This chain connects TRBV20-1 to TRBJ2-5, with D perhaps matching TRBD1 (5 bases). Trimming left V 1 base short and J 0 bases short, with 9 bases between. Germline CDR1 is DFQATT and CDR2 is SNEGSKA (reference sequence). The CDR3 is 14 residues long.